A single sample is the source of the 5 T cell receptor beta chains below, sequenced in a study of blood T cell repertoires in COVID-19. Data came from immunoSEQ multiplex PCR; TCRdb stores just in-frame clones and leaves some out. The sample has 150,000 to 200,000 clones, more than 70% seen once. The sample comprised peripheral blood. The receptor source for this set is a man aged 60 to 75 with acute or convalescent COVID-19.

The chain has TRBV12-3 or TRBV12-4 and TRBJ2-3; 7 positions agree with TRBD2. Losses at the gene ends were 4 bases for V and 6 bases for J; bases not matched to a gene: 4. This CDR3 is built from 13 residues. CDR3 DNA: TGTGCCAGCAGTTCGGGGGGTGAGGATACGCAGTATTTT. This encodes CASSSGGEDTQYF.

V gene TRBV18 combines with J gene TRBJ1-1; D may be TRBD1 (6 bases). CDR3 length: 17 residues. In germline, CDR1 is KGHSH, CDR2 LQKENI. V lost 3 bases to trimming and J lost 3 bases, with 20 bases between them. As DNA, the CDR3 is TGTGCCAGCTCACCTGAATCCGGGGGGCTATCAGACACTGAAGCTTTCTTT. This translates into CASSPESGGLSDTEAFF. The entire variable domain, with the rest obtained from reference TRBV18 and TRBJ1-1, is as follows: NAGVMQNPRHLVRRRGQEARLRCSPMKGHSHVYWYRQLPEEGLKFMVYLQKENIIDESGMPKERFSAEFPKEGPSILRIQQVVRGDSAAYFCASSPESGGLSDTEAFFGQGTRLTVV.

The V and J genes are TRBV6-5 and TRBJ1-2; 9 nucleotides line up with TRBD1. The CDR3 is 16 amino acids. CDR1 MNHEY and CDR2 SVGAGI come from the germline V gene. V was clipped by 4 bases and J by 5 bases; unmatched bases: 11. The CDR3 bases are TGTGCCAGCAGTTCGAATACCGGGACAGGGATTTATGGCTACACCTTC. The encoded protein is CASSSNTGTGIYGYTF.

A remark on this clone: Other DNA sequences of this sample code for an identical CDR3. In DNA, the CDR3 is TGCGCCAGCAGCTGGGGGACAGGGAATCAGCCCCAGCATTTT. It yields the protein CASSWGTGNQPQHF. The chain has TRBV5-1 and TRBJ1-5; 9 bases align to TRBD1. V was clipped by 3 bases and J by 4 bases; unmatched bases: 2. CDR1 and CDR2 (germline): SGHRS, YFSETQ. The CDR3 loop spans 14 amino acids.

This clone was observed a single time. The chain is built from TRBV11-2 and TRBJ2-3, with TRBD1 matching 9 bases. Losses at the gene ends were 7 bases for V and 2 bases for J; bases not matched to a gene: 10. Germline V CDR1 and CDR2: SGHAT, FQNNGV. The CDR3 has 16 residues. The CDR3 DNA sequence: TGTGCCAGCAAGTACTCCGGGACAGGGCTCACAGATACGCAGTATTTT. This gives the protein CASKYSGTGLTDTQYF.